The present T cell receptor beta chain was sequenced within a study of Ad26.COV2.S vaccination and SARS-CoV-2 variants. Study results and limitations: Placebo recipients showed lower spike-specific TCR breadth than vaccinees. In vaccinated individuals, spike-specific CD8+ and CD4+ T cell responses reportedly displayed substantial breadth. Comparability of non-spike TCR breadth was observed across vaccine and placebo recipients. Analyses of TCR breadth and depth may have underestimated total T cell responses.

Notes on this clone: Its antigen is still unknown.

The CDR3 runs 12 residues. CDR1 and CDR2 (germline): MNHEY, SMNVEV (reference sequence). The V end lost 6 bases, the J end lost 3 bases, and 9 bases lay between the germline ends. The method was immunoSEQ multiplex PCR; TCRdb's version includes in-frame clones alone and lacks a portion of them. This table holds over 110,000 clones, roughly 89% found once. The sequence was collected from a human donor who had recovered from COVID-19. The genes are TRBV27 and TRBJ2-7, with TRBD1 as a possible D gene (6 bases). The starting material was peripheral blood, obtained after recovery from COVID-19. The CDR3 bases are TGTGCCAGCAGGAGGACAGTCTACGAGCAGTACTTC. Translated, it gives CASRRTVYEQYF.